One T cell receptor (beta chain) is described in this entry. Its target is not known. The data originate from a study of PD-1 blockade in classical Hodgkin lymphoma. Findings and caveats of the study: Reported baseline diversity: healthy donors highest, relapsed/refractory patients lowest. Complete responders possessed baseline diversity comparable to newly diagnosed patients.

Profiling relied on immunoSEQ multiplex PCR, and the TCRdb table lists in-frame clones only, not all of them. The data show fewer than 15,000 clones, around four fifths seen once. This CDR3 spans 12 amino acids. Germline V CDR1 and CDR2: MNHEY, SMNVEV (reference sequence). With 8 bases removed from V and 1 base from J, the gap between germline ends came to 6 bases. Every patient had relapsed following autologous stem cell transplantation, and cohorts differed in brentuximab vedotin exposure. The CD8+ T cells came from thawed PBMCs through magnetic negative selection. Reported best responses ranged across complete response, partial response or progressive disease.

V usage is TRBV27 and J usage is TRBJ2-1; no clear D. The clonotype was recovered from a human donor with classical Hodgkin lymphoma. The sample consisted of CD8+ T cells from blood, taken at baseline. Written as DNA, the CDR3 is TGTGCCAGCGGGGTTTCCTACAATGAGCAGTTCTTC. Translating gives CASGVSYNEQFF.